The next 8 T cell receptor beta chains were all read from a single sample in a study of cytomegalovirus exposure and HLA in healthy donors. The PCR was carried out with 60 Vbeta primers and 13 Jbeta primers. Only in-frame clones appear in the TCRdb table, and some are missing; sequencing was by immunoSEQ multiplex PCR. This repertoire shows 150,000 to 200,000 clones, roughly 77% found once; its top ten account for about 1.9%. Material for sequencing was PBMCs. The receptor set was obtained from a woman under 40 in good health and CMV-seronegative.

The chain recombines TRBV18 with TRBJ1-2, with TRBD1 identical over 9 bases. V shed 3 bases and J 6 bases; nucleotides not matched to a gene: 14. The length of the CDR3 is 17 residues. The germline CDR1 and CDR2 sequences are KGHSH and LQKENI. The CDR3 here is CASSPVPGQGPRHGYTF. The DNA of the CDR3 is TGTGCCAGCTCACCTGTCCCGGGACAGGGACCGAGGCATGGCTACACCTTC. The full variable domain, completed using reference TRBV18 and TRBJ1-2, is NAGVMQNPRHLVRRRGQEARLRCSPMKGHSHVYWYRQLPEEGLKFMVYLQKENIIDESGMPKERFSAEFPKEGPSILRIQQVVRGDSAAYFCASSPVPGQGPRHGYTFGSGTRLTVV.

The chain employs TRBV30 and TRBJ1-2; no clear D. This CDR3 spans 12 amino acids. Trimming took off 4 bases at V and 6 bases at J, with 12 bases between the two ends. Germline V CDR1 and CDR2: GTSNPN, SVGIG (reference sequence). CDR3: CAWTQALDGYTF. The CDR3 nucleotides are TGTGCCTGGACCCAGGCGCTGGATGGCTACACCTTC.

This clone has a single count. The chain is built from TRBV4-3 and TRBJ2-7, with 9 bases that match TRBD1. The CDR3 sequence is 16 residues long. Germline V gives CDR1 LGHNA, CDR2 YSLEER. The J segment lost 2 bases and the V segment lost 0 bases, leaving 5 bases of the junction unmatched. The CDR3 DNA reads as TGCGCCAGCAGCCAAGATGGTACAGGGGGCACCTACGAGCAGTACTTC. It encodes CASSQDGTGGTYEQYF.

J is TRBJ1-3 and V is TRBV7-8, with TRBD1 matching 10 bases. The V gene's germline CDR1 is SGHVS and CDR2 FQNEAQ. The J segment lost 1 base and the V segment lost 4 bases, leaving 4 bases of the junction unmatched. The CDR3 covers 16 residues. The CDR3 is CASSSQGQGSGNTIYF. CDR3 DNA sequence: TGTGCCAGCAGCTCGCAGGGACAGGGGTCTGGAAACACCATATATTTT. The whole variable domain, remainder taken from reference TRBV7-8 and TRBJ1-3, is GAGVSQSPRYKVAKRGQDVALRCDPISGHVSLFWYQQALGQGPEFLTYFQNEAQLDKSGLPSDRFFAERPEGSVSTLKIQRTQQEDSAVYLCASSSQGQGSGNTIYFGEGSWLTVV.

This clone was seen a few times. The chain has TRBV5-6 and TRBJ1-2; 9 bases match TRBD1. Germline CDR1 is SGHDT and CDR2 is YYEEEE. The CDR3 has 18 amino acids. With V trimmed by 1 base and J by 2 bases, 12 bases remained unmatched. The CDR3 region is CASSLLIRDREANYGYTF. Here the CDR3 DNA reads TGTGCCAGCAGCTTGTTAATCCGGGACAGGGAAGCCAACTATGGCTACACCTTC.

This chain connects TRBV6-1 to TRBJ1-2; 8 positions match TRBD1. Germline trimming cut 6 bases from V and 7 bases from J; bases unmatched to any gene: 10. CDR3 length equals 14 residues. The germline V gene encodes CDR1 MNHNS and CDR2 SASEGT. The CDR3 reads CASSVDRVALGYTF. The CDR3 DNA reads TGTGCCAGCAGCGTGGACAGGGTCGCCCTTGGCTACACCTTC.

The chain is built from TRBV5-8 and TRBJ1-2, with TRBD1 as a possible D gene (6 bases). Trimming took off 4 bases at V and 4 bases at J, with 20 bases between the two ends. CDR1 is SGHTS, CDR2 YDEGEE, per germline. The CDR3 is made up of 16 amino acids. The CDR3 nucleotides read TGTGCCAGCAGCCCGAGGGGGGGCAGAGGTGCCTATGGCTACACCTTC. This translates into CASSPRGGRGAYGYTF. Drawing the rest from reference TRBV5-8 and TRBJ1-2, the complete variable domain is EAGVTQSPTHLIKTRGQQATLRCSPISGHTSVYWYQQALGLGLQFLLWYDEGEERNRGNFPPRFSGRQFPNYSSELNVNALELEDSALYLCASSPRGGRGAYGYTFGSGTRLTVV.

The gene calls are TRBV29-1 and TRBJ1-1, with a weak D call TRBD1 (5 bases). V was clipped by 8 bases and J by 3 bases, with 13 bases between them. This CDR3 spans 12 amino acids. Germline CDR1 SQVTM, CDR2 ANQGSEA. As DNA, the CDR3 is TGCAGCATTTCGGGGGGAGACACTGAAGCTTTCTTT. Its translation: CSISGGDTEAFF.